The clone carrying this TCR beta chain is classed as medium-sized (0.01 to 0.1%). Construction of the TCRbeta library involved unique molecular identifiers. In TCRdb, the PCR reads were re-called with MiXCR into one record per CDR3 protein. Counted here are about 7,200 distinct CDR3 sequences, approximately 5.1% occurring once; the ten biggest clones make up roughly 20%. The data originate from a study of T-cell reconstitution after alpha-beta-depleted transplantation in children. This CDR3 spans 13 amino acids. Germline V gives CDR1 MDHEN, CDR2 SYDVKM. V was shortened by 3 bases and J by 4 bases, with 9 bases between the two germline ends.

The chain has TRBV28 and TRBJ2-5; D remains ambiguous. The specimen was PBMCs, mostly from graft donor cells, collected 180 days after TCRalphabeta/CD19-depleted stem cell transplant. The sequence came from a child younger than two who had a stem cell transplant for acute myeloid leukemia, so the T cells may come from the graft donor. CDR3 DNA: TGTGCCAGCAGTTTCCCCCCCGCAGAGACCCAGTACTTC. Its translation is CASSFPPAETQYF.